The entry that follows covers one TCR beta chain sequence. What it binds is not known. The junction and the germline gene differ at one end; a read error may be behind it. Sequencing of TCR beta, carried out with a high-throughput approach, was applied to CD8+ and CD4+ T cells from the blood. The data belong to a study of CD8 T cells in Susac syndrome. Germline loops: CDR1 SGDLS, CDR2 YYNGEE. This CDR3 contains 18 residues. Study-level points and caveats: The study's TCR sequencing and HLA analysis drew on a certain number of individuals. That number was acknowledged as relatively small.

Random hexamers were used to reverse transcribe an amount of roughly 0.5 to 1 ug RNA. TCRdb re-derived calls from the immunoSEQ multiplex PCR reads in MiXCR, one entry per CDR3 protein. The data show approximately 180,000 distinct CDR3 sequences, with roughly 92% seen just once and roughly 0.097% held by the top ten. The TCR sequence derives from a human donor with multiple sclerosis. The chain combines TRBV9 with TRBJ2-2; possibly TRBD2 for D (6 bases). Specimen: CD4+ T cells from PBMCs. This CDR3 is CASTQGNPGRINTGELFF. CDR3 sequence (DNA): TGTGCCAGCACCCAAGGAAACCCGGGGAGGATAAACACCGGGGAGCTATTTTTT.